Presented here are 18 T cell receptor beta chains from one specimen sequenced in a study of T-cell reconstitution after alpha-beta-depleted transplantation in children. The TCRbeta library was prepared with unique molecular identifiers. MiXCR, run by TCRdb on the PCR reads, gives a single entry per CDR3 protein. Found here are around 700,000 distinct CDR3 sequences, around 14% of them singletons; the top ten hold 0.79%. The specimen was PBMCs, collected before TCRalphabeta/CD19-depleted stem cell transplant. The receptors were sampled from a girl aged 2 to 10 with congenital amegakaryocytic thrombocytopenia, due to receive a stem cell transplant.

This clonotype turned up a few times. This chain links TRBV11-2 with TRBJ2-5; tentatively, D is TRBD1 or TRBD2 (5 bases each). This CDR3 is 15 amino acids long. Between the trimmed V and J ends, which lost 8 bases and 5 bases, there was a span of 21 bases. The germline CDR1 and CDR2 sequences are SGHAT and FQNNGV. As DNA, the CDR3 is TGTGCCAGCGGCTACGGGGCAGGGTACGCGGAGACCCAGTACTTC. Translated: CASGYGAGYAETQYF.

This clonotype has a count of ten or more. The chain recombines TRBV20-1 with TRBJ2-2; TRBD2 aligns across 9 bases. The CDR3 runs to 16 residues. V lost 6 bases, J lost 4 bases, and 12 bases stayed unmatched. Germline V gene sequence: CDR1 DFQATT, CDR2 SNEGSKA (reference sequence). CDR3: CSAKWDSGRGTGELFF. CDR3 nucleotides: TGCAGTGCCAAATGGGATAGCGGGAGAGGCACCGGGGAGCTGTTTTTT.

This clonotype has a count of ten or more. The rearrangement uses TRBV4-1 and TRBJ1-1, with a tentative D call TRBD1 (5 bases). Germline CDR1 and CDR2: MGHRA and YSYEKL. The CDR3 is made up of 14 amino acids. V lost 3 bases, J lost 1 base, and 9 bases lay in between. The CDR3 DNA follows: TGCGCCAGCAGCCAGGGGGTAAGGAACACTGAAGCTTTCTTT. Translating gives CASSQGVRNTEAFF.

This clonotype was picked up a small number of times. This chain links TRBV30 with TRBJ2-1; 8 bases align to TRBD2. J lost 15 bases, V lost 4 bases, and 17 bases had no gene match. The germline gives CDR1 GTSNPN, CDR2 SVGIG (reference sequence). CDR3 size: 14 residues. The CDR3 bases are TGTGCCTGGACTGCAGGGCTAGCGGGCTTGGTGGCGTTCTTC. Its protein is CAWTAGLAGLVAFF.

This clonotype was recorded a few times. J is TRBJ2-7 and V is TRBV20-1; either TRBD1 or TRBD2 may supply D (6 bases each). The CDR3 contains 15 residues. The V and J ends lost 3 bases and 0 bases respectively, with 15 bases between them. CDR1 is DFQATT, CDR2 SNEGSKA, per germline (reference sequence). CDR3 in DNA: TGCAGTGCTAGTGAGGGGGGAAGTGGCTCCTACGAGCAGTACTTC. This encodes CSASEGGSGSYEQYF.

This clonotype was seen ten or more times. V usage is TRBV28 and J usage is TRBJ2-7; D might be TRBD1 or TRBD2, each matching 5 bases. The germline V and J ends were trimmed by 6 bases and 7 bases, with 19 bases remaining between them. The CDR3 sequence is 14 residues long. CDR1 and CDR2 from the germline V gene are MDHEN and SYDVKM. The CDR3: CASSAPGTLLEQYF. DNA of the CDR3: TGTGCCAGCAGCGCCCCCGGGACCCTTCTTGAGCAGTACTTC.

This clonotype was counted only a few times. This chain links TRBV20-1 with TRBJ2-2; no firm D call. Trimming cost V 5 bases and J 3 bases, with 16 bases left between them. The CDR3 spans 15 residues. Germline assignment: CDR1 DFQATT and CDR2 SNEGSKA (reference sequence). The CDR3 DNA follows: TGCAGTGCTCAGGAACCCGGCCCTCACACCGGGGAGCTGTTTTTT. Its translation is CSAQEPGPHTGELFF.

Only a few counts were recorded for this clonotype. The chain employs TRBV5-1 and TRBJ2-6; 7 nucleotides agree with TRBD1. CDR1 SGHRS and CDR2 YFSETQ come from the germline V gene. This CDR3 comprises 18 residues. The V segment lost 1 base and the J segment 1 base; nucleotides outside the gene matches: 8. The CDR3 DNA reads as TGCGCCAGCAGCTTGCGACAGGGTCCTCCATCTGGGGCCAACGTCCTGACTTTC. Amino acid sequence: CASSLRQGPPSGANVLTF.

The chain combines TRBV12-3 or TRBV12-4 with TRBJ2-1, with D perhaps matching TRBD1 or TRBD2 (6 bases each). Trimming left V 6 bases short and J 3 bases short, with 15 bases between. The CDR3 has 15 residues. CDR3 protein: CASSFRGRYYNEQFF. CDR3 bases: TGTGCCAGCAGCTTTAGGGGGAGGTACTACAATGAGCAGTTCTTC.

This clonotype has a handful of counts. The V call is TRBV12-5, the J call TRBJ2-7; 13 nucleotides match TRBD2. The CDR3 length is 15 residues. V gave up 6 bases and J gave up 6 bases; unmatched junction bases: 8. The germline gives CDR1 LGHNT, CDR2 FRNRAP. As DNA, the CDR3 is TGTGCTAGTGGCTCTACTAGCGGGAGGGTGGGCGAGCAGTACTTC. It translates to CASGSTSGRVGEQYF.

There are many counts of this clonotype. The V and J genes are TRBV12-3 or TRBV12-4 and TRBJ2-7; D unclear. V lost 2 bases and J 6 bases, leaving 14 bases between the germline ends. This CDR3 spans 14 amino acids. CDR3 amino acids: CASSLKMGRGEQYF. In DNA form, the CDR3 reads TGTGCCAGCAGTTTAAAGATGGGTAGAGGCGAGCAGTACTTC.

This clonotype was seen only a few times. This chain links TRBV14 with TRBJ2-1, with D uncertain. The V end was cut by 4 bases, the J end by 10 bases, with 17 bases between. Germline-derived CDR1 and CDR2 are SGHDN and FVKESK. This CDR3 is built from 14 residues. The CDR3 here is CASSPSIGRGEQFF. The CDR3 DNA reads TGTGCCAGCAGCCCGAGCATAGGCCGAGGAGAGCAGTTCTTC.

This chain uses TRBV20-1 with TRBJ2-7; 7 nucleotides agree with TRBD1. Trimming took 5 bases from V and 3 from J; bases not matched to a gene: 10. Germline V gene sequence: CDR1 DFQATT, CDR2 SNEGSKA (reference sequence). CDR3 length: 14 amino acids. The chain's CDR3 is CSAHGETGNYEQYF. The DNA of the CDR3 is TGCAGTGCTCACGGGGAGACAGGGAACTACGAGCAGTACTTC.

This clonotype turned up a few times. This CDR3 is CASSVGLTADTQYF. For the CDR3, the DNA is TGTGCCAGCAGCGTAGGGCTGACGGCAGATACGCAGTATTTT. The gene calls are TRBV9 and TRBJ2-3; D unresolved. Germline CDR1 reads SGDLS; CDR2 reads YYNGEE. Trimming removed 0 bases at V and 4 bases at J, with 9 bases between. The CDR3 extends over 14 amino acids.

The sample holds many counts of this clonotype. The genes are TRBV6-2 or TRBV6-3 and TRBJ2-7, with 10 bases that match TRBD2. Looked up from germline, CDR1 is MNHEY and CDR2 is SVGEGT. This CDR3 is 15 amino acids long. Trimming cost V 7 bases and J 0 bases; bases outside gene matches: 6. This chain's CDR3 is CASTRLAGASYEQYF. In DNA, the CDR3 is TGTGCCAGCACCCGACTAGCGGGTGCCTCCTACGAGCAGTACTTC.

The sample holds many counts of this clonotype. The V call is TRBV20-1, the J call TRBJ2-5; D is possibly TRBD2 (6 bases). There are 15 residues in the CDR3. V was clipped by 0 bases and J by 3 bases, with 14 bases between them. Germline CDR1 is DFQATT and CDR2 is SNEGSKA (reference sequence). The CDR3 here is CSARDPGDSKETQYF. The CDR3 DNA sequence: TGCAGTGCTAGAGACCCGGGAGACAGTAAAGAGACCCAGTACTTC.

This sequence joins TRBV27 and TRBJ2-7; 8 bases fit TRBD1. Trimming cost V 6 bases and J 1 base; bases outside gene matches: 5. CDR1 and CDR2 from the germline V gene are MNHEY and SMNVEV (reference sequence). This CDR3 is built from 14 residues. In DNA form, the CDR3 reads TGTGCCAGCAGAAGCGACAGGGGATCCTACGAGCAGTACTTC. Its protein is CASRSDRGSYEQYF.

A word on this clonotype: A much larger clone sits a single nucleotide away, making a read error possible. The missing conserved phenylalanine or tryptophan at the end of this CDR3 makes a read error likely. The chain employs TRBV27 and TRBJ2-1; 9 bases match TRBD1. The CDR3 length is 17 residues. V trimming: 2 bases; J trimming: 8 bases; junction bases outside the gene matches: 13. Germline CDR1 is MNHEY and CDR2 is SMNVEV (reference sequence). This CDR3 reads CASSLPPWGQGSHEQFL. In nucleotides, the CDR3 is TGTGCCAGCAGTTTACCCCCTTGGGGACAGGGTTCCCATGAGCAGTTCCTC.